A selection of T cell receptor beta chains follows, all from one sample in a study of PD-L1 blockade in urothelial cancer. Sequenced by immunoSEQ multiplex PCR; TCRdb stores in-frame clones only, minus some. The table lists just over 50,000 clones, about 75% of them singletons. The specimen was PBMCs, collected around atezolizumab (anti-PD-L1) treatment. These receptor sequences come from a man aged 70 or older with urothelial cancer. The CDR3 runs from the conserved cysteine through the conserved F or W. D genes are given only for firm matches. For some rows the clone size is stated as once, few or many, or as a class when expanded; others skip it.

length: 18
J: TRBJ2-6
V: TRBV7-3
D: TRBD1
size: few
CDR3: CASSLDGQGASGANVLTF
DNA: TGTGCCAGCAGCCTCGACGGACAGGGGGCAAGTGGGGCCAACGTCCTGACTTTC

length: 17
J: TRBJ2-7
V: TRBV11-3
D: TRBD2
size: -
CDR3: CASSLSYGRADSYEQYF
DNA: TGTGCCAGCAGCTTATCCTACGGGAGGGCCGACTCCTACGAGCAGTACTTC

length: 15
J: TRBJ2-7
V: TRBV5-6
D: TRBD2
size: -
CDR3: CASRGGGGSSYEQYF
DNA: TGTGCCAGCAGGGGGGGCGGGGGGTCCTCCTACGAGCAGTACTTC

length: 15
J: TRBJ1-3
V: TRBV10-3
D: -
size: -
CDR3: CAISASGIPGNTIYF
DNA: TGTGCCATCAGTGCCTCGGGGATACCTGGAAACACCATATATTTT

length: 13
J: TRBJ1-1
V: TRBV6-6
D: TRBD1
size: once
CDR3: CASSYHRGAEAFF
DNA: TGTGCCAGCAGTTACCACAGGGGCGCTGAAGCTTTCTTT

length: 11
J: TRBJ1-2
V: TRBV6-5
D: TRBD1
size: -
CDR3: CASSTGTGFTF
DNA: TGTGCCAGCAGTACCGGGACAGGGTTCACCTTC

length: 14
J: TRBJ2-5
V: TRBV5-4
D: TRBD2
size: -
CDR3: CASSLLAGQETQYF
DNA: TGTGCCAGCAGCTTACTAGCGGGACAAGAGACCCAGTACTTC

length: 17
J: TRBJ2-1
V: TRBV10-3
D: TRBD2
size: -
CDR3: CAISVGLGTSGNNEQFF
DNA: TGTGCCATCAGTGTAGGGTTAGGGACTAGCGGCAACAATGAGCAGTTCTTC

length: 16
J: TRBJ2-2
V: TRBV4-3
D: TRBD1
size: -
CDR3: CASSQRQGFLSGELFF
DNA: TGCGCCAGCAGCCAACGACAGGGTTTTTTGAGCGGGGAGCTGTTTTTT

length: 16
J: TRBJ2-5
V: TRBV15
D: -
size: -
CDR3: CAAPSADGEYQETQYF
DNA: TGTGCCGCCCCCTCGGCCGATGGGGAGTACCAAGAGACCCAGTACTTC

length: 19
J: TRBJ2-3
V: TRBV11-3
D: -
size: -
CDR3: CASSLGRGGFSRATDTQYF
DNA: TGTGCCAGCAGCTTAGGGCGGGGCGGCTTTAGTCGCGCCACAGATACGCAGTATTTT

length: 14
J: TRBJ1-3
V: TRBV27
D: -
size: -
CDR3: CASSSPARGNTIYF
DNA: TGTGCCAGCAGTTCCCCCGCTCGGGGAAACACCATATATTTT

length: 11
J: TRBJ1-2
V: TRBV29-1
D: -
size: -
CDR3: CSVEERHGYTF
DNA: TGCAGCGTTGAAGAGAGGCATGGCTACACCTTC

length: 15
J: TRBJ2-1
V: TRBV7-2
D: TRBD2
size: -
CDR3: CASSPRTSDYNEQFF
DNA: TGTGCCAGCAGCCCCCGGACTAGCGACTACAATGAGCAGTTCTTC

length: 18
J: TRBJ2-1
V: TRBV12-1
D: -
size: -
CDR3: CASSFGALGGGPYNEQFF
DNA: TGTGCCAGCAGCTTTGGGGCTCTGGGCGGGGGCCCATACAATGAGCAGTTCTTC

length: 15
J: TRBJ1-5
V: TRBV4-1
D: -
size: -
CDR3: CASSQVEGYNQPQHF
DNA: TGCGCCAGCAGCCAAGTGGAGGGCTACAATCAGCCCCAGCATTTT

length: 14
J: TRBJ2-2
V: TRBV4-3
D: -
size: -
CDR3: CASRGRQNTGELFF
DNA: TGCGCCAGCAGGGGCCGGCAGAACACCGGGGAGCTGTTTTTT

length: 16
J: TRBJ2-2
V: TRBV9
D: TRBD2
size: -
CDR3: CASSQTSGTPTGELFF
DNA: TGTGCCAGCAGCCAAACTAGCGGGACGCCCACCGGGGAGCTGTTTTTT

length: 14
J: TRBJ1-5
V: TRBV5-5
D: TRBD1
size: -
CDR3: CASSYRGGNQPQHF
DNA: TGTGCCAGCAGCTACAGGGGGGGCAATCAGCCCCAGCATTTT

length: 12
J: TRBJ2-3
V: TRBV10-3
D: TRBD2
size: -
CDR3: CASAGVTDTQYF
DNA: TGTGCCTCAGCGGGGGTCACAGATACGCAGTATTTT

length: 13
J: TRBJ1-1
V: TRBV6-5
D: TRBD1
size: -
CDR3: CASSYEGALEAFF
DNA: TGTGCCAGCAGTTATGAGGGGGCCCTTGAAGCTTTCTTT

length: 17
J: TRBJ1-5
V: TRBV4-3
D: TRBD1
size: once
CDR3: CASSQDRAGGANQPQHF
DNA: TGCGCCAGCAGCCAAGATAGGGCAGGGGGCGCGAATCAGCCCCAGCATTTT

length: 15
J: TRBJ2-2
V: TRBV9
D: TRBD2
size: -
CDR3: CASSPGLALGGELFF
DNA: TGTGCCAGCAGCCCGGGACTAGCGTTAGGCGGGGAGCTGTTTTTT

length: 14
J: TRBJ1-2
V: TRBV15
D: TRBD1
size: few
CDR3: CATSRAQGAYGYTF
DNA: TGTGCCACCAGCAGAGCCCAGGGGGCCTATGGCTACACCTTC

length: 14
J: TRBJ1-2
V: TRBV6-1
D: TRBD1
size: -
CDR3: CASSLGQGRDGYTF
DNA: TGTGCCAGCAGTTTAGGACAGGGAAGGGACGGCTACACCTTC

length: 15
J: TRBJ1-1
V: TRBV2
D: TRBD1
size: once
CDR3: CASRALTGINTEAFF
DNA: TGTGCCAGCAGGGCACTGACAGGGATTAACACTGAAGCTTTCTTT

length: 14
J: TRBJ1-5
V: TRBV19
D: -
size: -
CDR3: CASRDQQGGQPQHF
DNA: TGTGCCAGTAGAGACCAACAGGGTGGCCAGCCCCAGCATTTT

length: 14
J: TRBJ2-1
V: TRBV30
D: TRBD2
size: -
CDR3: CAWRGGRAGNEQFF
DNA: TGTGCCTGGAGAGGCGGGAGGGCCGGCAATGAGCAGTTCTTC

length: 16
J: TRBJ2-6
V: TRBV6-6
D: -
size: few
CDR3: CASSYSRAGGANVLTF
DNA: TGTGCCAGCAGTTACTCGCGGGCTGGTGGGGCCAACGTCCTGACTTTC

length: 14
J: TRBJ1-6
V: TRBV30
D: TRBD1
size: few
CDR3: CAWIGQAGNSPLHF
DNA: TGTGCCTGGATCGGACAGGCCGGGAATTCACCCCTCCACTTT

length: 15
J: TRBJ2-7
V: TRBV11-2
D: TRBD2
size: -
CDR3: CASSLDSGLDYEQYF
DNA: TGTGCCAGCAGCTTAGACTCAGGACTAGATTACGAGCAGTACTTC

length: 16
J: TRBJ2-3
V: TRBV29-1
D: -
size: -
CDR3: CSVDRPDRIGADTQYF
DNA: TGCAGCGTGGACCGACCCGACAGGATTGGGGCAGATACGCAGTATTTT

length: 14
J: TRBJ2-7
V: TRBV19
D: -
size: -
CDR3: CASSIGQGAYEQYF
DNA: TGTGCCAGTAGTATTGGTCAAGGGGCCTACGAGCAGTACTTC

length: 16
J: TRBJ2-3
V: TRBV28
D: TRBD2
size: -
CDR3: CASSSLAGGPADTQYF
DNA: TGTGCCAGCAGTTCCCTAGCGGGAGGGCCCGCAGATACGCAGTATTTT

length: 14
J: TRBJ2-7
V: TRBV9
D: -
size: -
CDR3: CASSVGPQTYEQYF
DNA: TGTGCCAGCAGCGTAGGTCCACAGACCTACGAGCAGTACTTC

length: 13
J: TRBJ2-7
V: TRBV6-1
D: -
size: -
CDR3: CANARGPSYEQYF
DNA: TGTGCCAACGCTCGCGGGCCCTCCTACGAGCAGTACTTC

length: 14
J: TRBJ1-2
V: TRBV19
D: TRBD1
size: -
CDR3: CASNSGTGNYGYTF
DNA: TGTGCCAGTAACTCCGGGACAGGGAACTATGGCTACACCTTC

length: 14
J: TRBJ1-1
V: TRBV4-3
D: -
size: -
CDR3: CASSQDKGRSEAFF
DNA: TGCGCCAGCAGCCAAGATAAGGGGCGCTCTGAAGCTTTCTTT

length: 18
J: TRBJ2-2
V: TRBV9
D: -
size: -
CDR3: CASSGPKGVGGNTGELFF
DNA: TGTGCCAGCAGCGGCCCCAAGGGGGTTGGTGGGAACACCGGGGAGCTGTTTTTT

length: 13
J: TRBJ1-1
V: TRBV7-8
D: TRBD1
size: -
CDR3: CASGTGSNTEAFF
DNA: TGTGCCAGCGGGACAGGGTCGAACACTGAAGCTTTCTTT

length: 16
J: TRBJ2-1
V: TRBV18
D: TRBD2
size: -
CDR3: CASSPLPSGGYNEQFF
DNA: TGTGCCAGCTCACCACTCCCTAGCGGGGGCTACAATGAGCAGTTCTTC

length: 16
J: TRBJ2-3
V: TRBV4-1
D: TRBD2
size: -
CDR3: CASSQETSGGVDTQYF
DNA: TGCGCCAGCAGCCAAGAGACTAGCGGGGGGGTAGATACGCAGTATTTT

length: 15
J: TRBJ2-1
V: TRBV5-1
D: TRBD2
size: -
CDR3: CASSLEIAGAHEQFF
DNA: TGCGCCAGCAGCTTGGAGATAGCGGGAGCCCATGAGCAGTTCTTC

length: 14
J: TRBJ1-6
V: TRBV18
D: -
size: -
CDR3: CASSPGRGNSPLHF
DNA: TGTGCCAGCTCCCCGGGGAGGGGTAATTCACCCCTCCACTTT

length: 12
J: TRBJ1-1
V: TRBV29-1
D: -
size: -
CDR3: CSVARGNTEAFF
DNA: TGCAGCGTTGCACGGGGGAACACTGAAGCTTTCTTT

length: 14
J: TRBJ1-1
V: TRBV9
D: TRBD1
size: few
CDR3: CASSQRTGATEAFF
DNA: TGTGCCAGCAGCCAACGGACAGGGGCGACTGAAGCTTTCTTT

length: 15
J: TRBJ1-6
V: TRBV5-1
D: TRBD1
size: -
CDR3: CASSLEGRGLSPLHF
DNA: TGCGCCAGCAGCTTGGAGGGCAGGGGGTTATCACCCCTCCACTTT

length: 14
J: TRBJ1-1
V: TRBV4-2
D: -
size: -
CDR3: CASSQPGQYTEAFF
DNA: TGTGCCAGCAGCCAACCAGGGCAGTACACTGAAGCTTTCTTT

length: 13
J: TRBJ1-2
V: TRBV7-3
D: TRBD1
size: -
CDR3: CASSLDRTSGYTF
DNA: TGTGCCAGCAGCCTGGACAGGACTTCTGGCTACACCTTC